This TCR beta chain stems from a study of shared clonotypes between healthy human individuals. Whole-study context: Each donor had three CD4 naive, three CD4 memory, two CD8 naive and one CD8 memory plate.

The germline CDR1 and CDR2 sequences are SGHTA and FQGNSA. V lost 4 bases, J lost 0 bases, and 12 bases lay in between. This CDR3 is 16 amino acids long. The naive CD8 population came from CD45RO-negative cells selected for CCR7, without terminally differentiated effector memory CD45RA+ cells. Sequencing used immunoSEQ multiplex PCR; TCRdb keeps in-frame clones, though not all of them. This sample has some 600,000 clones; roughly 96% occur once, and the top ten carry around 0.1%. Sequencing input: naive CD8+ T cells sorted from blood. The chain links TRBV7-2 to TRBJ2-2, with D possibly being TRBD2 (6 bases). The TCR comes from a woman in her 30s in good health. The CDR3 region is CASSYHSGSNTGELFF. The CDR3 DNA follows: TGTGCCAGCAGCTATCATAGCGGTTCGAACACCGGGGAGCTGTTTTTT.